Following are 19 T cell receptor beta chains from one sample sequenced in a study of PD-1 blockade in classical Hodgkin lymphoma. Each and every patient relapsed after autologous stem cell transplantation, and patients got differing brentuximab vedotin exposure. Sequenced by immunoSEQ multiplex PCR; TCRdb stores in-frame clones only, minus some. The sample comprises some 10,000 clones, roughly 80% of which are singletons, and over 9.5% rests with the top ten. Material: peripheral blood mononuclear cells (PBMCs), obtained at baseline. The origin of the receptors is a human donor with classical Hodgkin lymphoma.

J is TRBJ1-1 and V is TRBV29-1; 10 bases align to TRBD1. The CDR3 sequence is 16 residues long. Per the germline V gene, CDR1 is SQVTM and CDR2 is ANQGSEA. With V trimmed by 3 bases and J by 6 bases, 13 bases remained unmatched. The CDR3 here is CSVEPGTGVLGAEAFF. CDR3 nucleotides: TGCAGCGTTGAGCCCGGGACAGGGGTGTTAGGGGCTGAAGCTTTCTTT.

This clone has just one count. The rearrangement uses TRBV2 and TRBJ1-1; 9 bases match TRBD1. The length of the CDR3 is 14 residues. Trimming cost V 7 bases and J 4 bases; bases outside gene matches: 7. Per germline, CDR1 SNHLY and CDR2 FYNNEI. DNA for the CDR3: TGTGCCAGCAAACGGGGACAGGGCGCCACTGAAGCTTTCTTT. Encoded protein: CASKRGQGATEAFF. Supplemented by reference TRBV2 and TRBJ1-1, the full variable domain reads EPEVTQTPSHQVTQMGQEVILRCVPISNHLYFYWYRQILGQKVEFLVSFYNNEISEKSEIFDDQFSVERPDGSNFTLKIRSTKLEDSAMYFCASKRGQGATEAFFGQGTRLTVV.

The chain employs TRBV19 and TRBJ1-5; TRBD1 matches at 9 bases. Germline V CDR1 and CDR2: LNHDA, SQIVND (reference sequence). There are 15 residues in the CDR3. Unmatched junction bases numbered 6, after V lost 7 bases and J lost 2 bases. The CDR3 spells CASMKQGAGNQPQHF. The DNA of the CDR3 is TGTGCCAGTATGAAACAGGGGGCAGGCAATCAGCCCCAGCATTTT. Combining the CDR3 with reference TRBV19 and TRBJ1-5 gives the whole variable domain DGGITQSPKYLFRKEGQNVTLSCEQNLNHDAMYWYRQDPGQGLRLIYYSQIVNDFQKGDIAEGYSVSREKKESFPLTVTSAQKNPTAFYLCASMKQGAGNQPQHFGDGTRLSIL.

This clone was detected only a few times. V is TRBV19 and J is TRBJ1-2; 7 nucleotides agree with TRBD1. This CDR3 is built from 15 residues. Germline CDR1 is LNHDA and CDR2 is SQIVND (reference sequence). The ends lost 4 bases at V and 1 base at J; junction bases unmatched: 6. The CDR3: CASSTQGHGNYGYTF. Written as DNA, the CDR3 is TGTGCCAGTAGTACACAGGGGCACGGTAACTATGGCTACACCTTC. Supplemented by reference TRBV19 and TRBJ1-2, the full variable domain reads DGGITQSPKYLFRKEGQNVTLSCEQNLNHDAMYWYRQDPGQGLRLIYYSQIVNDFQKGDIAEGYSVSREKKESFPLTVTSAQKNPTAFYLCASSTQGHGNYGYTFGSGTRLTVV.

Points on this clone: The sample contains more than one DNA sequence encoding this CDR3. This chain links TRBV6-5 with TRBJ1-4; no clear D gene. This CDR3 comprises 15 residues. V was trimmed by 6 bases and J by 8 bases, leaving 19 bases between them. The germline V gene has CDR1 MNHEY and CDR2 SVGAGI. CDR3 nucleotides: TGTGCCAGCAGCCAGACTTTTAGCCGTAACGAAAAACTGTTTTTT. Amino acid sequence: CASSQTFSRNEKLFF.

CDR3 bases: TGTGCCAGCAGCCTAGGTCACAGGCTTACTTCACCCCTCCACTTT. This codes for CASSLGHRLTSPLHF. V gene TRBV7-2 combines with J gene TRBJ1-6, with D possibly TRBD1 on 5 matching bases. From germline, CDR1 is SGHTA and CDR2 FQGNSA. The CDR3 runs 15 residues. V was shortened by 5 bases and J by 9 bases, with 17 bases between the two germline ends.

The V and J genes are TRBV2 and TRBJ2-2; D not certain. With 8 bases removed from V and 5 bases from J, the gap between germline ends came to 12 bases. The CDR3 covers 13 residues. Germline values: CDR1 SNHLY, CDR2 FYNNEI. The CDR3 coding sequence is TGTGCCAGCGAAATTGGGTTTACCGGGGAGCTGTTTTTT. The encoded protein is CASEIGFTGELFF.

V is TRBV4-3 and J is TRBJ1-2; no clear D. Germline CDR1 reads LGHNA; CDR2 reads YSLEER. V gave up 0 bases and J gave up 4 bases, with 15 bases separating them. This CDR3 contains 16 residues. The CDR3 DNA is TGCGCCAGCAGCCAAGATCGAATAGGGAGTATCTATGGCTACACCTTC. Its protein is CASSQDRIGSIYGYTF.

This rearrangement joins TRBV7-6 to TRBJ2-1, with 10 bases lining up with TRBD2. The V and J ends lost 5 bases and 9 bases, in that order; junction bases with no gene match: 10. The CDR3 spans 15 residues. Germline loops: CDR1 SGHVS, CDR2 FNYEAQ. CDR3: CASSRAGGPVLEQFF. The CDR3 DNA reads as TGTGCCAGCAGCAGAGCGGGGGGGCCCGTGCTTGAGCAGTTCTTC.

The chain joins TRBV4-3 to TRBJ1-1; TRBD1 agrees at 7 bases. With 3 bases clipped from V and 8 bases from J, the junction kept 9 bases outside the gene matches. Germline V CDR1 and CDR2: LGHNA, YSLEER. The CDR3 covers 14 residues. In DNA, the CDR3 is TGCGCCAGCAGCCAGGGACAGTCCGTTTCCGAAGCTTTCTTT. Its translation is CASSQGQSVSEAFF.

The V gene is TRBV29-1, the J gene TRBJ2-7; maybe TRBD1 (6 bases). CDR3 length: 14 residues. Trimming left V 5 bases short and J 7 bases short, with 21 bases between. Germline lookup yields CDR1 SQVTM and CDR2 ANQGSEA. This CDR3 reads CSVNVGMGTPEQYF. CDR3 bases: TGCAGCGTTAACGTGGGAATGGGGACACCAGAGCAGTACTTC.

This clone occurred once. The chain carries TRBV6-6 and TRBJ1-1, with D uncertain. Germline V gene sequence: CDR1 MNHNY, CDR2 SVGAGI (reference sequence). The CDR3 is 13 residues long. The ends were cut back, 6 bases at V and 4 bases at J, with 12 bases in the middle. The DNA for the CDR3 is TGTGCCAGCAGCGCCGGCCCCCTCACTGAAGCTTTCTTT. The encoded protein is CASSAGPLTEAFF.

This clone was counted a few times. V and J are TRBV30 and TRBJ2-3, with no clear D. Germline CDR1 and CDR2: GTSNPN and SVGIG (reference sequence). Deletions cut 8 bases from V and 3 bases from J, with 21 bases between. The CDR3 consists of 15 residues. CDR3 DNA: TGTGCCCTGGAGTCGGTGGGCGGAATTACAGATACGCAGTATTTT. Its translation: CALESVGGITDTQYF.

The chain uses TRBV5-1 and TRBJ2-3; D is perhaps TRBD1 or TRBD2 (5 bases each). V lost 7 bases and J 3 bases, leaving 18 bases between the germline ends. CDR1 is SGHRS, CDR2 YFSETQ, per germline. The CDR3 totals 15 residues. Here the CDR3 DNA reads TGCGCCAGCCAACTCTTCGGGGCGCGGACAGATACGCAGTATTTT. It specifies CASQLFGARTDTQYF.

The V gene is TRBV7-6, the J gene TRBJ2-3; TRBD2 matches 8 bases. The CDR3 runs 14 residues. Germline CDR1 is SGHVS and CDR2 is FNYEAQ. J gave up 1 base and V 6 bases, and 3 bases lay outside the gene matches. CDR3 protein: CASRPGGGTDTQYF. The CDR3 coding sequence is TGTGCCAGCAGACCCGGGGGGGGCACAGATACGCAGTATTTT.

The chain recombines TRBV10-3 with TRBJ2-7, with 7 bases aligning to TRBD2. The CDR3 loop spans 16 amino acids. J was trimmed by 4 bases and V by 8 bases; bases with no gene match: 17. Germline loops: CDR1 ENHRY, CDR2 SYGVKD. The DNA for the CDR3 is TGTGCCATCGGAGGAGGGCCGGCTAGCGGAAAGTACGAGCAGTACTTC. Residues: CAIGGGPASGKYEQYF.

The CDR3: CAISATGTHEQYF. The CDR3 nucleotides are TGTGCCATCAGTGCGACAGGGACGCACGAGCAGTACTTC. V usage is TRBV10-3 and J usage is TRBJ2-7, with 7 nucleotides matching TRBD1. J lost 5 bases, V lost 4 bases, and 5 bases had no gene match. Germline V gene lookup returns CDR1 ENHRY and CDR2 SYGVKD. The CDR3 covers 13 residues.

The V gene is TRBV30, the J gene TRBJ1-5, with TRBD1 matching 7 bases. Germline CDR1 and CDR2: GTSNPN and SVGIG (reference sequence). The trim removed 2 bases at V and 7 bases at J, leaving 8 bases unmatched. CDR3 length: 14 amino acids. The CDR3 bases are TGTGCCTGGAGTTTGGAAGGGGGCCAACAGCCCCAGCATTTT. This encodes CAWSLEGGQQPQHF.

This chain links TRBV2 with TRBJ2-5; 7 bases agree with TRBD2. The CDR3 length is 15 residues. With V trimmed by 1 base and J by 0 bases, 2 bases remained unmatched. Germline lookup yields CDR1 SNHLY and CDR2 FYNNEI. CDR3 loop: CASSEGLADQETQYF. DNA of the CDR3: TGTGCCAGCAGTGAAGGCCTAGCGGACCAAGAGACCCAGTACTTC. Using reference TRBV2 and TRBJ2-5 for the parts outside the CDR3, the full variable domain is EPEVTQTPSHQVTQMGQEVILRCVPISNHLYFYWYRQILGQKVEFLVSFYNNEISEKSEIFDDQFSVERPDGSNFTLKIRSTKLEDSAMYFCASSEGLADQETQYFGPGTRLLVL.